The 19 T cell receptor beta chains given below trace back to one sample, sequenced in a study of cytomegalovirus exposure and HLA in healthy donors. The PCR used 60 Vbeta and 13 Jbeta primers. TCRdb's copy holds only in-frame clones and misses some; the assay was immunoSEQ multiplex PCR. The sample has more than 60,000 clones, under 85% seen once. What was sequenced was PBMCs. Receptor source: a woman in her thirties or forties in good health and CMV-seropositive.

The chain joins TRBV5-6 to TRBJ2-7, with TRBD1 matching 10 bases. The CDR3 has 16 amino acids. V trimming: 1 base; J trimming: 6 bases; junction bases outside the gene matches: 10. The germline gives CDR1 SGHDT, CDR2 YYEEEE. The CDR3 DNA sequence: TGTGCCAGCAGCTTGAGAGGGACAGGGGATCTCTCCGAGCAGTACTTC. It yields the protein CASSLRGTGDLSEQYF.

The J gene is TRBJ2-2, the V gene TRBV2; TRBD1 is a possible D gene (5 bases). V was shortened by 4 bases and J by 3 bases, with 9 bases between the two germline ends. The CDR3 totals 14 residues. Germline V CDR1 and CDR2: SNHLY, FYNNEI. CDR3 sequence (DNA): TGTGCCAGCAGTGGCCAGACAGACACCGGGGAGCTGTTTTTT. This encodes CASSGQTDTGELFF.

The chain is built from TRBV11-1 and TRBJ2-7; tentatively, D is TRBD2 (5 bases). CDR3 length: 15 residues. V shed 2 bases and J shed 2 bases, with 13 bases lying between them. Germline loops: CDR1 SGHAT, CDR2 FQDESV (reference sequence). The CDR3 is CASSLPRTGTYEQYF. Here the CDR3 DNA reads TGTGCCAGCAGCTTACCCCGGACGGGAACCTACGAGCAGTACTTC.

CDR3 nucleotides: TGTGCCAGCAGGGACAGCTCTGGAAACACCATATATTTT. Amino acid sequence: CASRDSSGNTIYF. The chain employs TRBV6-1 and TRBJ1-3; TRBD1 is a possible D gene (6 bases). V lost 6 bases to trimming and J lost 0 bases, with 6 bases between them. The germline gives CDR1 MNHNS, CDR2 SASEGT. The CDR3 is 13 residues long.

This clone appeared a few times. The chain uses TRBV6-4 and TRBJ2-3; 7 bases agree with TRBD2. The CDR3 runs 14 residues. V gave up 2 bases and J gave up 2 bases; unmatched junction bases: 1. Germline V gives CDR1 MRHNA, CDR2 SNTAGT. Here the CDR3 reads CASSDGLDTDTQYF. DNA of the CDR3: TGTGCCAGCAGTGACGGACTAGACACAGATACGCAGTATTTT.

The chain has TRBV7-3 and TRBJ2-7, with 8 bases identical to TRBD2. The CDR3 loop spans 15 amino acids. The germline V gene encodes CDR1 SGHTA and CDR2 FQGTGA. V lost 4 bases and J lost 2; bases outside the gene matches: 7. CDR3 DNA: TGTGCCAGCAGCTCCCGGGGGGGACTTACCTACGAGCAGTACTTC. Translated, it gives CASSSRGGLTYEQYF.

The chain links TRBV19 to TRBJ1-1; D is perhaps TRBD1 (5 bases). The CDR3 covers 15 residues. V was pared by 1 base and J by 4 bases, with 13 bases between. Germline CDR1 is LNHDA and CDR2 is SQIVND (reference sequence). This chain's CDR3 is CASSIVQPGSTEAFF. CDR3 coding DNA: TGTGCCAGTAGTATAGTACAACCAGGGTCCACTGAAGCTTTCTTT. Full variable domain (rest looked up from reference TRBV19 and TRBJ1-1): DGGITQSPKYLFRKEGQNVTLSCEQNLNHDAMYWYRQDPGQGLRLIYYSQIVNDFQKGDIAEGYSVSREKKESFPLTVTSAQKNPTAFYLCASSIVQPGSTEAFFGQGTRLTVV.

The chain carries TRBV15 and TRBJ2-1; 8 bases map to TRBD1. V shed 4 bases, J shed 1 base, and the junction held 3 bases outside the gene matches. The CDR3 sequence is 15 residues long. Per germline, CDR1 LNHNV and CDR2 YYDKDF (reference sequence). CDR3 residues: CATSTRDRSYNEQFF. CDR3 nucleotide sequence: TGTGCCACCAGCACCCGGGACAGGTCCTACAATGAGCAGTTCTTC.

Points on this clone: Mismatch with germline at one junction end may stem from a read error. This chain joins TRBV5-1 and TRBJ1-6; 9 nucleotides agree with TRBD1. The CDR3 covers 15 residues. Germline-derived CDR1 and CDR2 are SGHRS and YFSETQ. The chain's CDR3 is CASSLTGGVDSPLHF. The DNA of the CDR3 is TGCGCCAGCAGCCTAACAGGGGGCGTGGATTCCCCCCTCCACTTT.

The chain couples TRBV28 to TRBJ1-2, with D uncertain. Between the trimmed V and J ends, which lost 4 bases and 4 bases, there was a span of 7 bases. The germline CDR1 and CDR2 sequences are MDHEN and SYDVKM. The CDR3 is 12 amino acids. The CDR3 sequence: CASSYGVYGYTF. The CDR3 nucleotides are TGTGCCAGCAGTTATGGAGTCTATGGCTACACCTTC.

This clone has just a few counts. In DNA, the CDR3 is TGTGCCAGCACGGCGGGGACTGAAGCTTTCTTT. Its translation: CASTAGTEAFF. This sequence joins TRBV6-1 and TRBJ1-1; D gene uncertain. The germline CDR1 and CDR2 sequences are MNHNS and SASEGT. Deletions cut 7 bases from V and 5 bases from J, with 8 bases between. This CDR3 spans 11 amino acids.

V is TRBV6-4 and J is TRBJ1-3, with D unresolved. Germline CDR1 reads MRHNA; CDR2 reads SNTAGT. The CDR3 length is 15 residues. Trimming took off 0 bases at V and 0 bases at J, with 6 bases between the two ends. CDR3 in amino acids: CASSDSESSGNTIYF. CDR3 DNA sequence: TGTGCCAGCAGTGACTCGGAGAGCTCTGGAAACACCATATATTTT.

This clone was seen only once. The V gene is TRBV7-9, the J gene TRBJ2-3; no definite D call. The CDR3 is made up of 14 amino acids. Germline assignment: CDR1 SEHNR and CDR2 FQNEAQ (reference sequence). Deletions cut 10 bases from V and 0 bases from J, with 14 bases between. The CDR3 reads CATLKLRSTDTQYF. The DNA for the CDR3 is TGTGCCACCCTGAAGCTCCGTAGCACAGATACGCAGTATTTT. Based on the CDR3 plus reference TRBV7-9 and TRBJ2-3, the full variable domain is DTGVSQNPRHKITKRGQNVTFRCDPISEHNRLYWYRQTLGQGPEFLTYFQNEAQLEKSRLLSDRFSAERPKGSFSTLEIQRTEQGDSAMYLCATLKLRSTDTQYFGPGTRLTVL.

This clone has only a few counts. The rearrangement joins TRBV6-1 to TRBJ2-2, with 8 bases identical to TRBD1. From germline, CDR1 is MNHNS and CDR2 SASEGT. The CDR3 has 15 amino acids. V trimming: 6 bases; J trimming: 0 bases; junction bases outside the gene matches: 3. This CDR3 reads CASSPTGANTGELFF. In DNA form, the CDR3 reads TGTGCCAGCAGCCCGACAGGGGCGAACACCGGGGAGCTGTTTTTT.

The rearrangement uses TRBV28 and TRBJ1-2; 7 nucleotides line up with TRBD1. This CDR3 spans 14 amino acids. CDR1 is MDHEN, CDR2 SYDVKM, per germline. Trimming took 7 bases from V and 2 from J; bases not matched to a gene: 7. The CDR3 sequence: CASNPGQQNYGYTF. The CDR3 DNA reads as TGTGCCAGCAACCCGGGACAGCAAAACTATGGCTACACCTTC.

V usage is TRBV2 and J usage is TRBJ1-2; D is undetermined. Germline V gives CDR1 SNHLY, CDR2 FYNNEI. This CDR3 comprises 13 residues. V gave up 5 bases and J gave up 4 bases, with 11 bases separating them. The CDR3 region has the DNA TGTGCCAGCAGTCTCAGTAGCCCCTATGGCTACACCTTC. Residues: CASSLSSPYGYTF.

The chain has TRBV4-3 and TRBJ2-5, with D perhaps TRBD1 (5 bases). The J call may be mistaken, given a closer DNA end match to TRBJ2-7. This CDR3 region has 14 residues. The germline gives CDR1 LGHNA, CDR2 YSLEER. The DNA for the CDR3 is TGCGCCAGCAGCCAAGTGAAGGGGCCCTACGAGCAGTACTTC. Its protein product is CASSQVKGPYEQYF.

Notes on this clone: Compared with germline, one end of the junction differs, possibly owing to a read error. The CDR3, as DNA: TGCGCCAGCAGCTTGACCACAGGGAGAAACAGCGGGGAGCTGTTTTTT. Amino acids: CASSLTTGRNSGELFF. The chain carries TRBV5-1 and TRBJ2-2, with D tentatively TRBD1 (6 bases). The germline gives CDR1 SGHRS, CDR2 YFSETQ. The CDR3 totals 16 residues.

The chain is built from TRBV19 and TRBJ2-7; D is perhaps TRBD2 (5 bases). Germline V lookup: CDR1 LNHDA, CDR2 SQIVND (reference sequence). CDR3 length equals 13 residues. Trimming left V 4 bases short and J 7 bases short, with 14 bases between. The CDR3 nucleotides read TGTGCCAGTAGTACTTCTATGAGGAGGGAGCAGTACTTC. It specifies CASSTSMRREQYF.